This entry concerns a single TCR beta chain. Which antigen it targets is not known. No qualities accompany the bases; no much larger clone lies one base away. Library creation used 5' RACE. Sequencing relied on an Illumina HiSeq 2500. A second roughly 6 to 11 cycle PCR used a sample-barcoded 5' primer and a J-beta primer mix. Each TCR beta cDNA molecule received a unique molecular identifier from a template-switch 5' adaptor carrying 12 random nucleotides. Each sample yielded at least 3 million CDR3-containing paired-end reads. The Mint cDNA synthesis kit, primed by a TRBC-specific oligonucleotide, was used to synthesize first-strand cDNA from all RNA. After uracil-DNA glycosylase treatment, a first 18-cycle PCR used universal primers M1SS and BC2_uni_R on all cDNA. Regarding the original processing steps: Each sample was normalized by randomly selecting 1 million high-quality reads, each carrying a distinct molecular identifier. Reads with shared molecular identifiers were discarded instead of being binned into consensus sequences. MiTCR, with a Q25 quality threshold and the strictest error-elimination algorithm, was used for CDR3 identification, clonotype clustering and error correction. Lower-bound total TCR beta diversity was estimated with a nonparametric unseen species model using Euler transformation. The public reads were quality trimmed at Q25 with fastp and then assembled into clones with MiXCR by TCRdb, keeping productive beta chains. All rows with the same CDR3 protein become a single entry with the most common DNA and genes. The V and J calls and clone size come from TCRdb's table, not from the authors' own analysis. In this sample the table shows approximately 490,000 distinct CDR3 sequences, 24% of which occur a single time. Just over 8.5% of the sample is taken by the ten largest.

The roughly 38 donors, aged roughly 6 to 90 years, were systemically healthy Caucasian individuals from Russia. Each donor gave ten milliliters of peripheral blood, drawn into EDTA-treated Vacutainer tubes. Ficoll-Paque density-gradient centrifugation was used to isolate PBMCs, with at least 6 million per sample. Total RNA was extracted from PBMCs with Trizol reagent, with at least 5 micrograms obtained per sample. For every donor, flow cytometry on a PBMC aliquot measured the percentage of naive CD45RAhigh/CD27high T cells. Trimming removed 6 bases from V and 5 bases from J, leaving 8 bases between the germline ends. The CDR3 numbers 12 residues from cysteine through phenylalanine. CDR3 DNA only is kept here, 36 bases in frame from base 1. The sample originates from a study of blood T cells in healthy people across ages (dated by TCRdb to about 2015). The study in broad terms: Template switching captured roughly one uniquely barcoded TCR beta cDNA molecule per two T cells in model experiments. Donors were grouped into four age groups: young (average approximately 15 years), middle-aged (approximately 41), aged (around 62) and long-lived (about 90). Age-related changes in TCR beta repertoire diversity were measured in the study by deep sequencing normalized with unique cDNA molecular identifiers. Using the same blood draw, the study looked at two additional independent replicas of 1 million unique cDNA reads for two donors, one aged 18 to 30 and the other aged 80 or older.

Points the paper makes about the study in general: Conclusive comparison of naive and antigen-experienced compartments was prevented by the profiling of bulk unsorted PBMCs. Estimates of total diversity based on one million sequenced T cells were regarded as lower bounds and as underestimates. Compared with the aged group, the long-lived group had more naive CD4+ T cells, fewer expanded clones and increased TCR diversity, a pattern suggesting age selection. There was a strong correlation between observed TCR beta diversity and the percentage of naive T cells measured by flow cytometry. Donor CMV infection status was unknown, potentially confounding age-related changes in expanded clonotypes. Observed TCR beta diversity per million T cells fell roughly linearly with age, and a significant reduction was already apparent by age around 40.

These data were also filed under a second study, of T cells of mothers and their children. Per that second paper: Donors were nine systemically healthy Caucasian individuals: three mothers and their six children. cDNA synthesis consumed the entire amount of extracted RNA, loaded at about 1.5 ug RNA in each 15 ul reaction. Sample barcodes and 2-4 random nucleotides were added via the M1S primer in the second PCR. More than 8 million TCR beta CDR3 reads were obtained from each mother, and roughly 3.1 million reads were obtained from each child. Thymic selection shapes the output of TCR recombination in a similar way in related and unrelated pairs, and inherited differences have a minor effect. Normalized repertoire overlap in related mother-child pairs was always slightly higher than in unrelated mother-child pairs, but the difference was never significant. Persistent microchimeric T cell clones were not detected, at a sensitivity of 85 to 100 clones per million clonotypes. To look for features that set related mother-child pairs apart from unrelated individuals, the researchers ran deep NGS to compare the TCR beta repertoires of mothers and children. Mothers averaged about 37 +/- 4 years of age and children averaged approximately 12 +/- 4 years. After adapter ligation with NEBNext reagents, the libraries were sequenced on Illumina HiSeq 2000 with 100+100 nt paired-end reads. To avoid cross-contamination, the mother libraries and the child libraries were prepared a month apart and sequenced in separate runs. For each donor, somewhere between 500,000 and 2,000,000 distinct TCR beta clonotypes were identified. Naive TCR beta clonotypes were estimated from low-frequency clonotypes matched to each donor's FACS-determined naive share, without sorting.

The receptor was isolated from a boy between 5 and 17 years old in good health. Sample: blood. The V and J segments used are TRBV12-3 or TRBV12-4 and TRBJ1-5, and perhaps TRBD1 as D gene, on 5 matching bases. The nucleotide sequence is given as TGTGCCAGCAGCCGGGGGGATCAGCCCCAGCATTTT. Its coded protein is CASSRGDQPQHF.